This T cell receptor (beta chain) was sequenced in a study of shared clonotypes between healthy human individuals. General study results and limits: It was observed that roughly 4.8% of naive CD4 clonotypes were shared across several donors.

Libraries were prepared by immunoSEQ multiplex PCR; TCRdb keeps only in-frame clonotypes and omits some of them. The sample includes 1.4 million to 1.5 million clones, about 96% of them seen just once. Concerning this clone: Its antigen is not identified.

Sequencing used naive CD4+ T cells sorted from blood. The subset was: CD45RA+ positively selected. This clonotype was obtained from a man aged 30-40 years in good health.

DNA of the CDR3: TGTGCCAGCAGTTTCCAAGGAGGGACCGGTAACCAGCCCCAGCATTTT. This codes for CASSFQGGTGNQPQHF. J is TRBJ1-5 and V is TRBV27; weak D call: TRBD1 (5 bases). The CDR3 is made up of 16 amino acids. CDR1 and CDR2 (germline): MNHEY, SMNVEV (reference sequence). V was trimmed by 3 bases and J by 7 bases, leaving 19 bases between them.